These 29 T cell receptor beta chains share one sample of origin, sequenced in a study of blood T cell repertoires in COVID-19. The method was immunoSEQ multiplex PCR; TCRdb's version includes in-frame clones alone and lacks a portion of them. This table holds approximately 450,000 clones, around 91% found once. The source material was PBMCs or T cells enriched from blood (not recorded which). These receptors all stem from a young man who had recovered from COVID-19.

This chain joins TRBV18 and TRBJ2-7; 8 bases match TRBD2. In germline, CDR1 is KGHSH, CDR2 LQKENI. The CDR3 covers 13 residues. The V gene end was trimmed by 3 bases and the J gene end by 5 bases; junction bases not matched to a gene: 3. The chain's CDR3 is CASSPGLEDEQYF. In nucleotides, the CDR3 is TGTGCCAGCTCACCGGGACTAGAGGACGAGCAGTACTTC.

The chain recombines TRBV10-3 with TRBJ1-5; possibly TRBD1 for D (6 bases). The CDR3 contains 13 residues. Per the germline V gene, CDR1 is ENHRY and CDR2 is SYGVKD. Trimming pared 6 bases from V and 3 bases from J, leaving 9 bases between. CDR3 sequence: CAISAGDNQPQHF. CDR3 nucleotide sequence: TGTGCCATCAGCGCAGGGGACAATCAGCCCCAGCATTTT.

The CDR3 DNA reads TGTGCCACCAGTGATTTCGCAGGGTCCGGCTACACCTTC. It codes for CATSDFAGSGYTF. The chain is built from TRBV24-1 and TRBJ1-2; TRBD1 is a possible D gene (5 bases). Trimming took 1 base from V and 8 from J, leaving 10 bases between them. CDR3 length: 13 amino acids. Germline V gives CDR1 KGHDR, CDR2 SFDVKD.

The rearrangement joins TRBV27 to TRBJ2-7; a weak D match, TRBD1 (6 bases). The germline gives CDR1 MNHEY, CDR2 SMNVEV (reference sequence). There are 14 residues in the CDR3. Trimming cost V 3 bases and J 5 bases, with 14 bases left between them. The CDR3 is CASSFMGAEDEQYF. CDR3 nucleotides: TGTGCCAGCAGTTTTATGGGGGCGGAGGACGAGCAGTACTTC.

This sequence joins TRBV5-1 and TRBJ1-3; 7 nucleotides agree with TRBD1. There are 17 residues in the CDR3. The trim removed 1 base at V and 1 base at J, leaving 8 bases unmatched. Germline V gene lookup returns CDR1 SGHRS and CDR2 YFSETQ. CDR3 region: CASSLWGTAASGNTIYF. For the CDR3, the DNA is TGCGCCAGCAGCTTGTGGGGGACAGCCGCTTCTGGAAACACCATATATTTT.

The rearrangement uses TRBV5-6 and TRBJ2-1; 12 bases map to TRBD2. The germline gives CDR1 SGHDT, CDR2 YYEEEE. CDR3 size: 15 residues. Trimming removed 0 bases from V and 8 bases from J; junction bases left unmatched: 3. The CDR3 loop reads CASSLASGRVYEQFF. CDR3 nucleotide sequence: TGTGCCAGCAGCTTGGCTAGCGGGAGGGTGTATGAGCAGTTCTTC.

A few counts support this clone. The chain carries TRBV7-8 and TRBJ2-7; 7 positions agree with TRBD1. There are 13 residues in the CDR3. Losses at the gene ends were 3 bases for V and 3 bases for J; bases not matched to a gene: 2. The V gene's germline CDR1 is SGHVS and CDR2 FQNEAQ. The DNA of the CDR3 is TGTGCCAGCAGCTTGGGACAGAACTACGAGCAGTACTTC. Protein product: CASSLGQNYEQYF.

This clone was recorded once. The rearrangement links TRBV28 to TRBJ2-1; D not resolved. Germline V lookup: CDR1 MDHEN, CDR2 SYDVKM. The V end lost 6 bases, the J end lost 4 bases, and 4 bases lay between the germline ends. The CDR3 is made up of 11 amino acids. CDR3 residues: CASSKYNEQFF. The CDR3 nucleotides are TGTGCCAGCAGCAAATACAATGAGCAGTTCTTC.

The CDR3 region is CASSLPILAGAPEQYF. CDR3 nucleotide sequence: TGTGCCAGCAGTTTGCCCATACTAGCGGGAGCGCCCGAGCAGTACTTC. This chain uses TRBV28 with TRBJ2-7, with 11 nucleotides matching TRBD2. CDR1 is MDHEN, CDR2 SYDVKM, per germline. The CDR3 consists of 16 residues. The trim removed 3 bases at V and 6 bases at J, leaving 10 bases unmatched.

This clone was counted a few times. The chain links TRBV27 to TRBJ2-7; the D is unclear. This CDR3 region has 14 residues. Looked up from germline, CDR1 is MNHEY and CDR2 is SMNVEV (reference sequence). Trimming pared 0 bases from V and 0 bases from J, leaving 6 bases between. Here the CDR3 reads CASSLSWASYEQYF. The DNA for the CDR3 is TGTGCCAGCAGTTTATCTTGGGCCTCCTACGAGCAGTACTTC.

The chain recombines TRBV29-1 with TRBJ2-5, with D possibly matching TRBD1 (5 bases). The V end was cut by 4 bases, the J end by 4 bases, with 10 bases between. The CDR3 contains 12 residues. Germline V gene data show CDR1 as SQVTM and CDR2 as ANQGSEA. The CDR3 sequence: CSVASRGETQYF. The CDR3 region has the DNA TGCAGCGTTGCGTCAAGGGGAGAGACCCAGTACTTC.

The chain carries TRBV7-9 and TRBJ1-2, with D possibly TRBD1 on 6 matching bases. Trimming shortened V by 0 bases and J by 10 bases, and 12 bases separated the two germline ends. The CDR3 covers 13 residues. CDR1 and CDR2 (germline): SEHNR, FQNEAQ (reference sequence). For the CDR3, the DNA is TGTGCCAGCAGCTTAGCGGGGGCAGGGGCCTACACCTTC. Its translation is CASSLAGAGAYTF.

This clone appeared once. This chain joins TRBV5-5 and TRBJ2-7; 9 nucleotides match TRBD1. The trim removed 4 bases at V and 0 bases at J, leaving 5 bases unmatched. CDR1 is SGHKS, CDR2 YYEKEE, per germline (reference sequence). The CDR3 is 15 residues long. The CDR3 DNA is TGTGCCAGCAGCCCGGGACAGGGATCCTCCTACGAGCAGTACTTC. Protein: CASSPGQGSSYEQYF.

The CDR3 region has the DNA TGTGCCAGCAGCTTAGAGTGGCAGGGAATAGATACGCAGTATTTT. Translated, it gives CASSLEWQGIDTQYF. The rearrangement uses TRBV11-2 and TRBJ2-3; possible D gene TRBD1, 5 bases. The CDR3 has 15 residues. Germline loops: CDR1 SGHAT, CDR2 FQNNGV. The V end lost 0 bases, the J end lost 5 bases, and 12 bases lay between the germline ends.

J is TRBJ2-5 and V is TRBV27; a weak D match, TRBD2 (6 bases). From germline, CDR1 is MNHEY and CDR2 SMNVEV (reference sequence). The ends were cut back, 4 bases at V and 5 bases at J, with 17 bases in the middle. The CDR3 totals 15 residues. CDR3 DNA: TGTGCCAGCAGTTCCCCAGGAGGAGGGCTGGAGACCCAGTACTTC. Translating gives CASSSPGGGLETQYF.

The chain is built from TRBV11-2 and TRBJ2-7; 7 nucleotides line up with TRBD1. The CDR3 length is 16 residues. Germline CDR1 SGHAT, CDR2 FQNNGV. V shed 4 bases and J 2 bases; nucleotides not matched to a gene: 11. CDR3 nucleotide sequence: TGTGCCAGCAGCTCTCCGAAGCCCGGGACAGCCTACGAGCAGTACTTC. It is translated as CASSSPKPGTAYEQYF.

The chain joins TRBV5-4 to TRBJ2-1, with TRBD2 matching 9 bases. V shed 0 bases, J shed 0 bases, and the junction held 1 base outside the gene matches. CDR3 length: 16 residues. CDR1 is SGHNT and CDR2 is YYREEE in the germline V gene (reference sequence). Here the CDR3 DNA reads TGTGCCAGCAGCTTGGATAGCGGGAGCTCCTACAATGAGCAGTTCTTC. The encoded protein is CASSLDSGSSYNEQFF.

This clone was seen once. V gene TRBV28 combines with J gene TRBJ1-4, with 7 bases aligning to TRBD1. The J segment lost 5 bases and the V segment lost 6 bases, leaving 6 bases of the junction unmatched. The germline V gene has CDR1 MDHEN and CDR2 SYDVKM. There are 14 residues in the CDR3. DNA of the CDR3: TGTGCCAGCAGATTCCAGGGGGGAAATGAAAAACTGTTTTTT. Protein product: CASRFQGGNEKLFF.

The V gene is TRBV7-9, the J gene TRBJ2-1; possible D gene TRBD2, 7 bases. The CDR3 contains 14 residues. CDR1 and CDR2 (germline): SEHNR, FQNEAQ (reference sequence). Trimming pared 0 bases from V and 9 bases from J, leaving 12 bases between. The CDR3 coding sequence is TGTGCCAGCAGCTTAGCAGGGGGGGCCGGTGAGCAGTTCTTC. It is translated as CASSLAGGAGEQFF.

The CDR3, as DNA: TGTGCCAGCAGCCAAGTTGGTGAGACTAATGAAAAACTGTTTTTT. This sequence encodes CASSQVGETNEKLFF. V usage is TRBV4-2 and J usage is TRBJ1-4; D ambiguous. This CDR3 contains 15 residues. The germline V and J ends were trimmed by 1 base and 2 bases, with 8 bases remaining between them. Germline lookup yields CDR1 LGHNA and CDR2 YNFKEQ.

The chain has TRBV7-9 and TRBJ2-2, with a weak D call TRBD1 (6 bases). The CDR3 consists of 14 residues. The ends were cut back, 6 bases at V and 2 bases at J, with 10 bases in the middle. CDR1 is SEHNR, CDR2 FQNEAQ, per germline (reference sequence). DNA for the CDR3: TGTGCCAGCAGTAGTGGGACAAACACCGGGGAGCTGTTTTTT. This encodes CASSSGTNTGELFF.

J is TRBJ1-1 and V is TRBV28, with D possibly being TRBD1 (5 bases). Trimming shortened V by 6 bases and J by 1 base, and 12 bases separated the two germline ends. CDR1 is MDHEN and CDR2 is SYDVKM in the germline V gene. CDR3 length: 14 amino acids. The CDR3 region is CASSKGHSNTEAFF. In nucleotides, the CDR3 is TGTGCCAGCAGCAAAGGACACTCGAACACTGAAGCTTTCTTT.

V usage is TRBV5-6 and J usage is TRBJ2-7; 9 nucleotides line up with TRBD1. The CDR3 has 13 residues. CDR1 is SGHDT and CDR2 is YYEEEE in the germline V gene. V was pared by 3 bases and J by 5 bases, with 3 bases of the junction left unmatched. The CDR3 region is CASSSGQGNEQYF. CDR3 DNA: TGTGCCAGCAGCTCGGGACAGGGTAACGAGCAGTACTTC.

This rearrangement joins TRBV18 to TRBJ2-7; 10 bases map to TRBD1. The germline V gene encodes CDR1 KGHSH and CDR2 LQKENI. This CDR3 comprises 15 residues. Trimming took 3 bases from V and 3 from J; bases not matched to a gene: 5. CDR3 DNA: TGTGCCAGCTCACCTAGGGACAGGGGATTCTACGAGCAGTACTTC. Its translation is CASSPRDRGFYEQYF.

The chain links TRBV19 to TRBJ2-1, with 9 bases aligning to TRBD2. V lost 6 bases, J lost 7 bases, and 7 bases stayed unmatched. The CDR3 runs 14 residues. The germline V gene has CDR1 LNHDA and CDR2 SQIVND (reference sequence). Here the CDR3 DNA reads TGTGCCAGTAGCTTAGCGGGAGTAGTAAATGAGCAGTTCTTC. It translates to CASSLAGVVNEQFF. Variable domain in full (rest from reference TRBV19 and TRBJ2-1): DGGITQSPKYLFRKEGQNVTLSCEQNLNHDAMYWYRQDPGQGLRLIYYSQIVNDFQKGDIAEGYSVSREKKESFPLTVTSAQKNPTAFYLCASSLAGVVNEQFFGPGTRLTVL.

This clone was counted only a few times. The chain carries TRBV10-2 and TRBJ2-1; TRBD2 matches at 11 bases. Germline V gives CDR1 WSHSY, CDR2 SAAADI. The junction had 2 bases not matched to a gene; V was cut back by 6 bases and J by 1 base. The CDR3 loop spans 15 amino acids. This chain's CDR3 is CASRLAGASYNEQFF. The CDR3 DNA reads TGCGCCAGCAGACTAGCGGGAGCGTCCTACAATGAGCAGTTCTTC.

V is TRBV3-1 (or the pseudogene TRBV3-2) and J is TRBJ2-1; 10 bases align to TRBD2. Germline-derived CDR1 and CDR2 are LGHDT and YNNKEL (reference sequence). The trim removed 0 bases at V and 10 bases at J, leaving 6 bases unmatched. This CDR3 is built from 15 residues. The CDR3 sequence is CASSQELAGVREQFF. CDR3 DNA sequence: TGTGCCAGCAGCCAAGAGCTAGCGGGAGTTCGGGAGCAGTTCTTC.

This chain joins TRBV28 and TRBJ2-7; TRBD2 agrees at 8 bases. The CDR3 totals 11 residues. V trimming: 6 bases; J trimming: 10 bases; junction bases outside the gene matches: 5. Germline V gene sequence: CDR1 MDHEN, CDR2 SYDVKM. The CDR3: CASSLGGDQYF. As DNA, the CDR3 is TGTGCCAGCAGCCTCGGGGGGGACCAGTACTTC.

The chain combines TRBV19 with TRBJ2-1, with TRBD1 matching over 8 bases. The CDR3 covers 15 residues. The germline CDR1 and CDR2 sequences are LNHDA and SQIVND (reference sequence). The trim removed 1 base at V and 6 bases at J, leaving 5 bases unmatched. CDR3 amino acids: CASSIGTGRINEQFF. The CDR3 DNA reads TGTGCCAGTAGTATAGGGACAGGGCGGATCAATGAGCAGTTCTTC.